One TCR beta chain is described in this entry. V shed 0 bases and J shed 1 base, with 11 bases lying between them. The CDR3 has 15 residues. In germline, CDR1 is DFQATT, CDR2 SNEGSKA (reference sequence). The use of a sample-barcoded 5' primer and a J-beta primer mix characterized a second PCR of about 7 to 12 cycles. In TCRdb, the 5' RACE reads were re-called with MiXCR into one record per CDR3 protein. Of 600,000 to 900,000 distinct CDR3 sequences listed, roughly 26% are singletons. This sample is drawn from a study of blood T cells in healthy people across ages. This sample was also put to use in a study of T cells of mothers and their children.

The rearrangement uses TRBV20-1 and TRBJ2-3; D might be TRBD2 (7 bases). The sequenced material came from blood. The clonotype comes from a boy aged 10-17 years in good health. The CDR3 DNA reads TGCAGTGCTAGAGAGGGCGGGGGCCGCACAGATACGCAGTATTTT. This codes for CSAREGGGRTDTQYF.